Following are 10 T cell receptor beta chains from one sample sequenced in a study of cytomegalovirus exposure and HLA in healthy donors. PCR amplification relied on 60 Vbeta primers (plus 13 Jbeta primers). Sequenced by immunoSEQ multiplex PCR; TCRdb stores in-frame clones only, minus some. This sample carries some 110,000 clones, less than 80% of them seen once, and the ten largest clones take 11%. Sequences were obtained from PBMCs. The receptors shown here come from a woman aged 50 to 60 in good health and CMV-seropositive.

This clone was seen a few times. This sequence joins TRBV19 and TRBJ1-5; D uncertain. Germline lookup yields CDR1 LNHDA and CDR2 SQIVND (reference sequence). Trimming pared 0 bases from V and 5 bases from J, leaving 5 bases between. CDR3 size: 13 residues. CDR3 residues: CASSIDADQPQHF. CDR3 DNA sequence: TGTGCCAGTAGTATAGACGCGGATCAGCCCCAGCATTTT.

CDR3 protein: CASSYKTGTGLSNEKLFF. CDR3 nucleotides: TGTGCCAGCAGCTATAAGACCGGGACAGGACTCAGTAATGAAAAACTGTTTTTT. The gene calls are TRBV4-2 and TRBJ1-4; TRBD1 agrees at 8 bases. With 5 bases clipped from V and 4 bases from J, the junction kept 15 bases outside the gene matches. The CDR3 covers 18 residues. CDR1 and CDR2 (germline): LGHNA, YNFKEQ.

The CDR3 DNA is TGTGCCAGCTCACCACCCGGACAGGGAGAGAACATTCAGTACTTC. This codes for CASSPPGQGENIQYF. The rearrangement uses TRBV18 and TRBJ2-4, with TRBD1 identical over 8 bases. The length of the CDR3 is 15 residues. CDR1 is KGHSH, CDR2 LQKENI, per germline. Trimming at V came to 0 bases and at J to 7 bases, leaving 5 bases not matched to a gene.

This chain joins TRBV28 and TRBJ1-1, with 9 bases matching TRBD1. Germline CDR1 is MDHEN and CDR2 is SYDVKM. V dropped 6 bases and J dropped 11; count of bases not matched to a gene: 7. There are 12 residues in the CDR3. CDR3 amino acids: CASSLQGAHAFF. The CDR3 coding sequence is TGTGCCAGCAGCCTACAGGGGGCGCACGCTTTCTTT.

The CDR3 loop is CAWSVSWDRTYEQYF. Here the CDR3 DNA reads TGTGCCTGGAGTGTTTCGTGGGACAGGACCTACGAGCAGTACTTC. The rearrangement uses TRBV30 and TRBJ2-7; 8 bases align to TRBD1. V shed 0 bases and J 2 bases; nucleotides not matched to a gene: 6. The CDR3 contains 15 residues. CDR1 and CDR2 (germline): GTSNPN, SVGIG (reference sequence).

This clone was observed a few times. The CDR3 bases are TGTGCCAGCAGCGCTCAGGGGGTTAATGAAAAACTGTTTTTT. Its translation: CASSAQGVNEKLFF. The chain combines TRBV7-2 with TRBJ1-4, with 7 bases lining up with TRBD1. Germline V gives CDR1 SGHTA, CDR2 FQGNSA. The CDR3 covers 14 residues. J was trimmed by 4 bases and V by 5 bases; bases with no gene match: 4.

The J gene is TRBJ1-4, the V gene TRBV18; D is uncertain. The V and J ends lost 6 bases and 0 bases respectively, with 14 bases between them. The CDR3 is made up of 16 amino acids. CDR1 and CDR2 (germline): KGHSH, LQKENI. The CDR3 protein is CASSPDQRTTNEKLFF. The DNA for the CDR3 is TGTGCCAGCTCTCCTGACCAGCGGACAACTAATGAAAAACTGTTTTTT.

The chain joins TRBV29-1 to TRBJ2-7; 9 nucleotides agree with TRBD2. Germline V gives CDR1 SQVTM, CDR2 ANQGSEA. V shed 4 bases, J shed 9 bases, and the junction held 7 bases outside the gene matches. The CDR3 is 12 residues long. The CDR3 spells CSVVVAGEAQYF. The CDR3 nucleotides read TGCAGCGTTGTGGTAGCGGGAGAGGCGCAGTACTTC.

This chain links TRBV30 with TRBJ2-1, with TRBD2 matching over 11 bases. The germline CDR1 and CDR2 sequences are GTSNPN and SVGIG (reference sequence). J was trimmed by 10 bases and V by 0 bases; bases with no gene match: 8. This CDR3 comprises 15 residues. The CDR3 sequence: CAWSVRTSGPGEQFF. The CDR3 coding sequence is TGTGCCTGGAGTGTGCGGACTAGCGGGCCCGGGGAGCAGTTCTTC.

The chain has TRBV7-8 and TRBJ1-2; maybe TRBD1 (6 bases). Trimming left V 2 bases short and J 8 bases short, with 18 bases between. The CDR3 runs 15 residues. Germline V CDR1 and CDR2: SGHVS, FQNEAQ. The CDR3 loop is CASSLTGNGLGGYTF. The CDR3 DNA reads TGTGCCAGCAGCTTAACAGGGAACGGGCTGGGGGGCTACACCTTC. The full variable domain, with the rest looked up from reference TRBV7-8 and TRBJ1-2, is GAGVSQSPRYKVAKRGQDVALRCDPISGHVSLFWYQQALGQGPEFLTYFQNEAQLDKSGLPSDRFFAERPEGSVSTLKIQRTQQEDSAVYLCASSLTGNGLGGYTFGSGTRLTVV.